This T cell receptor beta chain was profiled in a study of synovial regulatory T cells in juvenile arthritis. Looking at the study overall: Treatments: three naive, over 5 methotrexate, one methotrexate plus infliximab, one unknown.

Whole-study findings and limits: iaTreg TCR repertoires were largely private across patients and partially overlapped synovial Teff and blood CPL.

Germline V CDR1 and CDR2: SEHNR, FQNEAQ (reference sequence). The CDR3 is 15 residues long. No DNA is listed. Here immunoSEQ multiplex PCR was the method, and the copy in TCRdb shows in-frame clones only, minus some. The sample holds more than 9,500 clones. As regards this clone: As yet, its antigen is unknown.

The sample consisted of Treg cells from blood. This sample's subset: remaining (HLA-DR-negative) circulating blood Treg cells. This rearrangement joins TRBV7-9 to TRBJ1-3. The clonotype originates from a donor younger than 30 with juvenile idiopathic arthritis. The CDR3 sequence is CASSSHGRPGNTIYF.